This record covers a single TCR beta chain. This clonotype has only a few counts. Its antigen is not yet known. Per-base qualities were not stored, and no clone one base away is much larger. The library was made by 5' RACE. The instrument was an Illumina HiSeq 2500. A second about 7 to 11 cycle PCR used a sample-barcoded 5' primer and a J-beta primer mix. A template-switch 5' adaptor carrying 12 random nucleotides introduced a unique molecular identifier onto each TCR beta cDNA molecule. At least 2.5 million CDR3-containing paired-end reads were obtained from each sample. All of the RNA was converted into first-strand cDNA using the Mint cDNA synthesis kit, with a TRBC-specific oligonucleotide serving as the primer. Following uracil-DNA glycosylase treatment, all cDNA underwent a first 18-cycle PCR with the universal primers M1SS and BC2_uni_R. The original methods were these. For normalization, 1 million high-quality reads were randomly selected from each sample, with every read carrying a distinct molecular identifier. Reads sharing molecular identifiers were discarded rather than binned into consensus sequences. MiTCR, run with a Q25 quality threshold and the strictest error-elimination algorithm, handled CDR3 identification, clonotype clustering and error correction. A nonparametric unseen species model with Euler transformation was used to estimate lower-bound total TCR beta diversity. TCRdb reanalyzed the raw reads on its own, using fastp at Q25 for trimming and MiXCR for clone calling, and kept in-frame beta chains. Rows are unified per CDR3 protein, each entry keeping the most common DNA and genes. The V and J calls were not made by the authors but by TCRdb's processing. The sample data list over a million distinct CDR3 sequences, and 45% of these were observed just once. The ten largest account for about 19% of the sample.

This specimen belongs to a study of blood T cells in healthy people across ages (dated by TCRdb to 2014 to 2015). Regarding the research as a whole: In model experiments, template switching captured roughly one uniquely barcoded TCR beta cDNA molecule for every two T cells. To track age-related changes in TCR beta repertoire diversity, the study relied on deep sequencing normalized with unique cDNA molecular identifiers. For two donors (one aged 18 to 30 and one aged 80 or older), the study analyzed two additional independent replicas of 1 million unique cDNA reads from the same blood draw. The donors were divided into four age groups: young (average 16 years), middle-aged (roughly 40), aged (approximately 62) and long-lived (roughly 88). Donors of different ages were randomly distributed across sequencing lanes to avoid experimental bias. The paper as a whole reports these results and caveats: Estimates of total diversity based on one million sequenced T cells were regarded as lower bounds and as underestimates. Because donor CMV infection status was unknown, age-related changes in expanded clonotypes were potentially confounded. The long-lived group showed more naive CD4+ T cells, fewer expanded clones and increased TCR diversity than the aged group, suggesting age selection. Observed TCR beta diversity correlated strongly with the percentage of naive T cells measured by flow cytometry. Bulk unsorted PBMC profiling prevented conclusive comparison of naive and antigen-experienced compartments. As age increased, observed TCR beta diversity per million T cells dropped in a roughly linear way, and a significant reduction was already evident by age around 41.

From the cysteine up to the phenylalanine, the CDR3 has a length of 15 residues. Of the read, only the CDR3 DNA is kept; its 45 bases are in frame from base 1. CDR1 and CDR2, per the germline V gene (reference sequence), are LGHDT and YNNKEL. The V and J ends are trimmed by 0 bases and 0 bases, leaving 3 bases between them. Systemically healthy Caucasian individuals from Russia, around 39 in total and aged roughly 6 to 100 years, were included as donors. Each donor gave about 10 milliliters of peripheral blood, drawn into EDTA-treated Vacutainer tubes. Ficoll-Paque density-gradient centrifugation was used to isolate PBMCs, with at least 6.5 million obtained per sample. Trizol reagent was used to extract total RNA from PBMCs, with at least 5.5 micrograms per sample. For every donor, an aliquot of PBMCs went through flow cytometry to measure the percentages of naive CD45RAhigh/CD27high T cells.

The rearrangement joined TRBV3-1 to TRBJ2-6, with the D gene too uncertain to name. The clonotype was recovered from a woman aged 60-75 years in good health. Sequencing was carried out using blood. The DNA sequence is as follows: TGTGCCAGCAGCCAAGACCACTCTGGGGCCAACGTCCTGACTTTC. Its protein is CASSQDHSGANVLTF.